These 10 T cell receptor beta chains originate from one sample sequenced in a study of T-cell memory formation after mild COVID-19. A single record per CDR3 protein comes from TCRdb applying MiXCR to the 5' RACE reads. This sample has about 350,000 distinct CDR3 sequences, with over 13% found just once. The sequencing sample was made of PBMCs or a T cell subset sorted from them (not recorded which). The receptors stem from a man between 18 and 29 years old who had mild COVID-19 (a few samples of this study predate the infection). Cell type and time point are not known.

J is TRBJ2-5 and V is TRBV24-1; perhaps TRBD2 as D (6 bases). The CDR3 spans 16 residues. V was clipped by 3 bases and J by 3 bases, with 16 bases between them. Germline V lookup: CDR1 KGHDR, CDR2 SFDVKD. This CDR3 reads CATSDPGGGNEETQYF. The CDR3 nucleotides are TGTGCCACCAGTGATCCTGGAGGAGGGAACGAAGAGACCCAGTACTTC.

This clonotype was observed once. V and J are TRBV7-2 and TRBJ2-1; TRBD2 aligns across 7 bases. The CDR3 runs 16 residues. The trim removed 5 bases at V and 0 bases at J, leaving 7 bases unmatched. Germline V CDR1 and CDR2: SGHTA, FQGNSA. CDR3 in amino acids: CASSHVRTSSYNEQFF. CDR3 in DNA: TGTGCCAGCAGCCACGTACGGACTAGCTCCTACAATGAGCAGTTCTTC.

This clonotype came up a few times. The chain is built from TRBV12-3 or TRBV12-4 and TRBJ2-7; weak D call: TRBD2 (5 bases). The ends were cut back, 6 bases at V and 4 bases at J, with 16 bases in the middle. The CDR3 is 14 amino acids. As DNA, the CDR3 is TGTGCCAGCAGGGCTCTCGGGGTCTTTTACGAGCAGTACTTC. It encodes CASRALGVFYEQYF.

The chain is built from TRBV20-1 and TRBJ2-3, with 8 bases lining up with TRBD2. The CDR3 has 13 amino acids. CDR1 is DFQATT and CDR2 is SNEGSKA in the germline V gene (reference sequence). The junction had 2 bases not matched to a gene; V was cut back by 0 bases and J by 6 bases. CDR3 sequence reads: CSARDSGVDTQYF. CDR3 in DNA: TGCAGTGCTAGAGATAGCGGGGTGGATACGCAGTATTTT.

This clonotype was detected many times. The chain employs TRBV7-9 and TRBJ2-4; no reliable D call. Trimming removed 1 base from V and 1 base from J, with 14 bases in between. The germline V gene has CDR1 SEHNR and CDR2 FQNEAQ (reference sequence). The CDR3 covers 17 residues. In DNA form, the CDR3 reads TGTGCCAGCAGCTTAGTTCGCCCCGGAGAGGCCAAAAACATTCAGTACTTC. Its protein is CASSLVRPGEAKNIQYF. The whole variable domain, remainder taken from reference TRBV7-9 and TRBJ2-4, is DTGVSQNPRHKITKRGQNVTFRCDPISEHNRLYWYRQTLGQGPEFLTYFQNEAQLEKSRLLSDRFSAERPKGSFSTLEIQRTEQGDSAMYLCASSLVRPGEAKNIQYFGAGTRLSVL.

This clonotype was observed a handful of times. The gene calls are TRBV7-6 and TRBJ2-2, with 8 bases that match TRBD1. The CDR3 contains 17 residues. Germline V gives CDR1 SGHVS, CDR2 FNYEAQ. With 1 base clipped from V and 1 base from J, the junction kept 5 bases outside the gene matches. The DNA of the CDR3 is TGTGCCAGCAGCTTAGGGGAGACAGGGGTGAACACCGGGGAGCTGTTTTTT. Encoded protein: CASSLGETGVNTGELFF. The full variable domain, rest sourced from reference TRBV7-6 and TRBJ2-2, is GAGVSQSPRYKVTKRGQDVALRCDPISGHVSLYWYRQALGQGPEFLTYFNYEAQQDKSGLPNDRFSAERPEGSISTLTIQRTEQRDSAMYRCASSLGETGVNTGELFFGEGSRLTVL.

In this sample, this clonotype turned up many times. The genes are TRBV5-6 and TRBJ2-3; no clear D. Germline CDR1 is SGHDT and CDR2 is YYEEEE. The germline V and J ends were trimmed by 1 base and 5 bases, with 5 bases remaining between them. CDR3 length equals 12 residues. The CDR3 DNA follows: TGTGCCAGCAGCTTGCAGGTAGATACGCAGTATTTT. The encoded protein is CASSLQVDTQYF.

The V gene is TRBV7-2, the J gene TRBJ2-3; D is unresolved. The CDR3 consists of 13 residues. Germline CDR1 SGHTA, CDR2 FQGNSA. V was cut by 4 bases and J by 1 base, with 6 bases left in between. CDR3 nucleotide sequence: TGTGCCAGCAGCTCCTGGGGCACAGATACGCAGTATTTT. It codes for CASSSWGTDTQYF.

The J gene is TRBJ2-7, the V gene TRBV6-5; D uncertain. CDR3 length: 14 amino acids. Germline assignment: CDR1 MNHEY and CDR2 SVGAGI. Deletions cut 0 bases from V and 0 bases from J, with 6 bases between. This CDR3 reads CASSYSGISYEQYF. The CDR3 DNA sequence: TGTGCCAGCAGTTACTCAGGGATCTCCTACGAGCAGTACTTC.

There are a few counts of this clonotype. This rearrangement joins TRBV20-1 to TRBJ2-5, with TRBD1 matching over 8 bases. CDR3 length: 13 amino acids. Germline CDR1 is DFQATT and CDR2 is SNEGSKA (reference sequence). The V gene end was trimmed by 3 bases and the J gene end by 4 bases; junction bases not matched to a gene: 4. Written as DNA, the CDR3 is TGCAGTGCTAGGGACAGGGCAGGAGAGACCCAGTACTTC. Translating gives CSARDRAGETQYF.